Shown below are 22 T cell receptor beta chains from a single sample sequenced in a study of T cells after yellow fever vaccination. TCRdb called the 5' RACE reads again in MiXCR, with one record for every CDR3 protein. The sample records about 340,000 distinct CDR3 sequences, roughly 4% being singletons. The sample here was PBMCs, taken 5 days after the yellow fever booster vaccination. Source of these receptors: a man aged 18 to 30 who received the YFV17D yellow fever vaccine.

This chain links TRBV5-1 with TRBJ2-1; TRBD2 is a possible D gene (7 bases). Trimming stripped 4 bases from V and 5 bases from J, with 13 bases between. Germline V gene sequence: CDR1 SGHRS, CDR2 YFSETQ. The CDR3 is 14 amino acids. CDR3 DNA sequence: TGCGCCAGCAGCATAGGGGGGGCCGACAATGAGCAGTTCTTC. It yields the protein CASSIGGADNEQFF.

This clonotype was found many times. The chain employs TRBV6-1 and TRBJ1-2; D ambiguous. The CDR3 extends over 14 amino acids. Trimming took off 1 base at V and 4 bases at J, with 10 bases between the two ends. Germline CDR1 and CDR2: MNHNS and SASEGT. The CDR3 DNA follows: TGTGCCAGCAGTGAAGGGAACAGACGCTATGGCTACACCTTC. Translation: CASSEGNRRYGYTF.

This clonotype was picked up a small number of times. The chain has TRBV14 and TRBJ1-1, with D maybe TRBD1 (6 bases). Trimming stripped 4 bases from V and 5 bases from J, with 17 bases between. CDR3 length equals 15 residues. The germline CDR1 and CDR2 sequences are SGHDN and FVKESK. CDR3 coding DNA: TGTGCCAGCAGCCGGGGGGGGCGGACGAGGACTGAAGCTTTCTTT. It translates to CASSRGGRTRTEAFF.

This clonotype was recorded many times. The chain links TRBV18 to TRBJ1-4; 9 positions agree with TRBD1. This CDR3 is 17 amino acids long. The V and J ends lost 4 bases and 6 bases, in that order; junction bases with no gene match: 12. Germline V CDR1 and CDR2: KGHSH, LQKENI. CDR3 nucleotides: TGTGCCAGCTCACTAATTACCCCCGGGACAGGGTATGAAAAACTGTTTTTT. Its translation: CASSLITPGTGYEKLFF.

This clonotype has a handful of counts. The rearrangement links TRBV20-1 to TRBJ2-7; 9 nucleotides match TRBD1. CDR1 and CDR2 from the germline V gene are DFQATT and SNEGSKA (reference sequence). V shed 5 bases, J shed 1 base, and the junction held 6 bases outside the gene matches. There are 14 residues in the CDR3. The CDR3 nucleotides read TGCAGTGCTGGTAAAGGACAGGGGTCCTACGAGCAGTACTTC. Translation: CSAGKGQGSYEQYF.

This clonotype turned up a few times. In DNA form, the CDR3 reads TGTGCCAGCAGCTCGCTTGGGGGGACTATTCAAGATGAGCAGTTCTTC. This codes for CASSSLGGTIQDEQFF. The V gene is TRBV7-9, the J gene TRBJ2-1, with 7 bases fitting TRBD2. The germline CDR1 and CDR2 sequences are SEHNR and FQNEAQ (reference sequence). The CDR3 runs to 16 residues. The trim removed 4 bases at V and 8 bases at J, leaving 14 bases unmatched.

This clonotype was recorded at least ten times. The V gene is TRBV7-2, the J gene TRBJ2-5, with D perhaps TRBD1 (6 bases). The CDR3 totals 14 residues. Trimming stripped 4 bases from V and 2 bases from J, with 11 bases between. CDR1 and CDR2 from the germline V gene are SGHTA and FQGNSA. The CDR3 sequence: CASSYYGQQETQYF. In nucleotides, the CDR3 is TGTGCCAGCAGCTATTACGGACAGCAAGAGACCCAGTACTTC.

This clonotype was seen only a few times. The rearrangement uses TRBV11-2 and TRBJ2-7, with a weak D call TRBD2 (6 bases). From germline, CDR1 is SGHAT and CDR2 FQNNGV. The CDR3 is 14 amino acids. The V gene lost 5 bases and the J gene lost 3 bases, with 14 bases spanning the gap. The CDR3 region is CASSRRGLYYEQYF. CDR3 nucleotide sequence: TGTGCCAGCAGCCGACGGGGACTCTACTACGAGCAGTACTTC.

This chain connects TRBV29-1 to TRBJ1-5; D unresolved. CDR3 length: 12 residues. V lost 0 bases, J lost 7 bases, and 7 bases lay in between. CDR1 and CDR2 from the germline V gene are SQVTM and ANQGSEA. The CDR3 loop reads CSVEDGHQPQHF. The CDR3 DNA reads TGCAGCGTTGAAGATGGCCACCAGCCCCAGCATTTT.

This chain connects TRBV20-1 to TRBJ1-3, with D possibly matching TRBD1 (5 bases). This CDR3 spans 16 amino acids. Trimming took 2 bases from V and 0 from J, leaving 14 bases between them. Germline values: CDR1 DFQATT, CDR2 SNEGSKA (reference sequence). This CDR3 is CSARYLFGGSGNTIYF. In DNA, the CDR3 is TGCAGTGCTAGATATTTGTTCGGGGGCTCTGGAAACACCATATATTTT.

This clonotype has at least ten counts. V and J are TRBV20-1 and TRBJ1-2; 7 bases are shared with TRBD1. In germline, CDR1 is DFQATT, CDR2 SNEGSKA (reference sequence). The junction had 16 bases not matched to a gene; V was cut back by 4 bases and J by 2 bases. The CDR3 spans 17 residues. CDR3 nucleotide sequence: TGCAGTGCTACCCTACTTCAGACAGGGCGTGGGAACTATGGCTACACCTTC. Residues: CSATLLQTGRGNYGYTF.

The chain joins TRBV9 to TRBJ2-3; D is unclear. Per germline, CDR1 SGDLS and CDR2 YYNGEE. This CDR3 is 15 amino acids long. The ends were cut back, 1 base at V and 1 base at J, with 10 bases in the middle. Here the CDR3 DNA reads TGTGCCAGCAGCGTATCGGGCTCTCGCACAGATACGCAGTATTTT. Translation: CASSVSGSRTDTQYF.

There are a few counts of this clonotype. The chain employs TRBV6-1 and TRBJ1-2; D is undetermined. The germline V gene has CDR1 MNHNS and CDR2 SASEGT. V lost 0 bases, J lost 2 bases, and 4 bases lay in between. The CDR3 spans 13 residues. The CDR3 spells CASSEAQNYGYTF. CDR3 nucleotide sequence: TGTGCCAGCAGTGAAGCACAAAACTATGGCTACACCTTC.

The V call is TRBV27, the J call TRBJ1-6; the D gene is possibly TRBD1 (5 bases). Trimming took 2 bases from V and 6 from J, leaving 17 bases between them. CDR3 size: 17 residues. Germline-derived CDR1 and CDR2 are MNHEY and SMNVEV (reference sequence). The DNA of the CDR3 is TGTGCCAGCAGTTTAGGTTTTCGGGGACGCGCTAATTCACCCCTCCACTTT. It translates to CASSLGFRGRANSPLHF.

This clonotype was seen a handful of times. The chain couples TRBV12-3 or TRBV12-4 to TRBJ2-3; D unclear. The V end lost 6 bases, the J end lost 0 bases, and 16 bases lay between the germline ends. The CDR3 runs to 16 residues. The CDR3 sequence: CASSGRMKSSTDTQYF. The DNA of the CDR3 is TGTGCCAGCAGCGGACGGATGAAATCTAGCACAGATACGCAGTATTTT.

The chain has TRBV7-2 and TRBJ1-2, with D hard to call. Looked up from germline, CDR1 is SGHTA and CDR2 is FQGNSA. The CDR3 runs 15 residues. Deletions cut 1 base from V and 2 bases from J, with 11 bases between. DNA of the CDR3: TGTGCCAGCAGCTTAGTAGTCTCCAGGAACTATGGCTACACCTTC. Amino acid sequence: CASSLVVSRNYGYTF.

This clonotype showed up many times. The chain combines TRBV29-1 with TRBJ2-1; D is undetermined. V lost 5 bases, J lost 9 bases, and 11 bases lay in between. The germline V gene has CDR1 SQVTM and CDR2 ANQGSEA. The CDR3 consists of 11 residues. CDR3 residues: CSVRVIGEQFF. DNA of the CDR3: TGCAGCGTTAGGGTTATAGGTGAGCAGTTCTTC.

There are many counts of this clonotype. J is TRBJ2-7 and V is TRBV4-1; 8 bases match TRBD1. This CDR3 is 13 amino acids long. The ends lost 1 base at V and 6 bases at J; junction bases unmatched: 2. CDR1 MGHRA and CDR2 YSYEKL come from the germline V gene. As DNA, the CDR3 is TGCGCCAGCAGCCAAGGACAGGGGTTCGAGCAGTACGTC. It encodes CASSQGQGFEQYV.

The chain joins TRBV6-5 to TRBJ1-6; no firm D call. V was shortened by 1 base and J by 8 bases, with 12 bases between the two germline ends. Germline CDR1 reads MNHEY; CDR2 reads SVGAGI. The CDR3 is 15 residues long. The CDR3 DNA is TGTGCCAGCAGTTACTTGGGGATTCCAGATTCACCCCTCCACTTT. It translates to CASSYLGIPDSPLHF.

This clonotype was observed many times. The chain joins TRBV7-2 to TRBJ2-7; 11 bases map to TRBD2. The V gene end was trimmed by 2 bases and the J gene end by 8 bases; junction bases not matched to a gene: 17. Germline-derived CDR1 and CDR2 are SGHTA and FQGNSA. The CDR3 extends over 18 amino acids. As DNA, the CDR3 is TGTGCCAGCAGCTTAACGCCTGGACTAGCGGGCGTCCCAGGGCAGCAGTACTTC. Translating it yields CASSLTPGLAGVPGQQYF.

This clonotype has just a few counts. The chain uses TRBV6-4 and TRBJ2-7; D call uncertain. Germline V gene lookup returns CDR1 MRHNA and CDR2 SNTAGT. CDR3 length: 11 amino acids. Trimming left V 9 bases short and J 2 bases short, with 8 bases between. DNA of the CDR3: TGTGCCAGGACGCAAGCCTACGAGCAGTACTTC. Translating gives CARTQAYEQYF.

The genes are TRBV2 and TRBJ1-1; D gene ambiguous. V lost 6 bases and J lost 7, with 12 bases in between. The germline V gene has CDR1 SNHLY and CDR2 FYNNEI. The CDR3 covers 12 residues. As DNA, the CDR3 is TGTGCCAGCAGGGTTGGCAGCCGTGAAGCTTTCTTT. It translates to CASRVGSREAFF.